This TCR beta chain was recorded in a study of a mutant IDH1 vaccine in newly diagnosed glioma. Study summary: Investigators started vaccination 4-6 weeks after radiotherapy alone, or with temozolomide cycles. Treated patients were roughly 62% male, around 40% female, mean age 40.4 years.

This sample's time point: week 23, last vaccination. Every single dose of the vaccine, 300 ug of mutant IDH1 20-mer peptide, came with topical imiquimod. Whole-study results and caveats: Pseudoprogression seemed unlinked to shifts in top peripheral T cell clonotypes.

The CDR3 covers 18 residues. Per the germline V gene, CDR1 is SGHVS and CDR2 is FQNEAQ. V was clipped by 0 bases and J by 9 bases; unmatched bases: 16. On this clone: Its antigen remains unknown.

TCRdb's copy holds only in-frame clones and misses some; the assay was immunoSEQ multiplex PCR. Of about 20,000 clones listed, around 82% are singletons. The V call is TRBV7-8, the J call TRBJ2-1; 8 bases are a match to TRBD2. Sequenced material: PBMCs, taken from a glioma patient whose treatment included an IDH1 peptide vaccine. The receptor was isolated from a man between 25 and 39 years old with glioma. CDR3 residues: CASSLATGGVTSAGEQFF. CDR3 nucleotide sequence: TGTGCCAGCAGCTTAGCAACGGGGGGAGTGACTAGCGCGGGTGAGCAGTTCTTC. Using reference TRBV7-8 and TRBJ2-1 for the parts outside the CDR3, the full variable domain is GAGVSQSPRYKVAKRGQDVALRCDPISGHVSLFWYQQALGQGPEFLTYFQNEAQLDKSGLPSDRFFAERPEGSVSTLKIQRTQQEDSAVYLCASSLATGGVTSAGEQFFGPGTRLTVL.